These T cell receptor beta chains were read from a single sample in a study of CXCR3-negative and CXCR3-positive naive CD8 T cells. TCRdb re-called the 5' RACE reads, yielding one record per CDR3 amino acid sequence without DNA. The sample data list around 52,000 distinct CDR3 sequences. Material for sequencing was memory CD8+ T cells from blood. All receptors derive from a human donor in good health. Some clones in this sample may be carry-over from other donors' samples. CDR3s include the opening cysteine and the closing phenylalanine or tryptophan. Each record gives: V gene, J gene, clone size, CDR3 protein. Size values are once, few and many counts, or a class for expanded clones, and some rows have none.

>TRBV11-2|TRBJ2-1|.
CASSLGTNNEQFF
>TRBV29-1|TRBJ2-1|.
CSVSLLGLEDNEQFF
>TRBV5-6|TRBJ2-7|.
CASSLDGKEQYF
>TRBV6-5|TRBJ1-4|.
CASSTIPGQGREKLFF
>TRBV12-3/TRBV12-4|TRBJ2-7|.
CASSLGLGIYEQYF
>TRBV20-1|TRBJ1-2|.
CSARDGEGIGYTF
>TRBV4-1|TRBJ1-1|medium-sized
CASSQAGGRVTEAFF
>TRBV6-6|TRBJ2-7|.
CASSPGPHEQYF
>TRBV5-1|TRBJ2-1|.
CASSTGLDYKQFF
>TRBV5-8|TRBJ2-1|.
CASSLAASGGLEQFF
>TRBV29-1|TRBJ1-1|.
CSVSVMNTEAFF
>TRBV20-1|TRBJ1-1|.
CSTGLRQGMIAFF
>TRBV6-4|TRBJ2-6|.
CASSEVGGSGANVLTF
>TRBV28|TRBJ2-1|.
CASSKQGGIYNEQFF
>TRBV4-3|TRBJ2-1|.
CASSQDRVIAGYNEQFF
>TRBV29-1|TRBJ2-1|.
CSVVLGAEQFF
>TRBV7-9|TRBJ1-1|.
CASSVGANTEAFF
>TRBV21-1|TRBJ2-5|.
CASSKEERGAGTQYF
>TRBV6-5|TRBJ1-1|.
CASSETGGLTEAFF
>TRBV7-9|TRBJ2-7|.
CASSRGQGFYDEQYF
>TRBV29-1|TRBJ2-2|.
CSVSGGSAGELFF
>TRBV5-5|TRBJ2-1|.
CASSPAWGLASSYNEQFF